The 11 T cell receptor beta chains below were found in one sample sequenced in a study of molecular identifiers for immune sequencing clone quantification. TCRdb ran MiXCR on the PCR reads and lists one entry per CDR3 protein. The data hold around 300,000 distinct CDR3 sequences, with over 20% observed a single time. Specimen: naive CD8+ T cells from blood, with Jurkat cell RNA spiked in. Subset here: FACS-sorted CD8+CD4-CCR7+CD45RA+ naive T cells. These receptor sequences come from a human donor in good health. Some libraries in this study had Jurkat cell RNA spiked in.

This clonotype was recorded a few times. The chain employs TRBV6-5 and TRBJ1-5; D unresolved. This CDR3 region has 13 residues. CDR1 MNHEY and CDR2 SVGAGI come from the germline V gene. The V gene lost 2 bases and the J gene lost 4 bases, with 6 bases spanning the gap. CDR3 nucleotide sequence: TGTGCCAGCAGTTACGGAGAAAATCAGCCCCAGCATTTT. Protein product: CASSYGENQPQHF.

This clonotype was counted many times. CDR3 region: CASEGGGQPQHF. The CDR3 DNA sequence: TGTGCCAGTGAAGGCGGCGGTCAGCCCCAGCATTTT. The chain is built from TRBV19 and TRBJ1-5; D gene ambiguous. The CDR3 is made up of 12 amino acids. The V gene lost 8 bases and the J gene lost 6 bases, with 11 bases spanning the gap. Germline V gives CDR1 LNHDA, CDR2 SQIVND (reference sequence).

The chain uses TRBV19 and TRBJ2-5, with 10 bases matching TRBD2. Germline CDR1 and CDR2: LNHDA and SQIVND (reference sequence). The CDR3 spans 15 residues. J was trimmed by 1 base and V by 2 bases; bases with no gene match: 1. In DNA, the CDR3 is TGTGCCAGTAGTATAACTAGCGGGACCCAAGAGACCCAGTACTTC. Translating it yields CASSITSGTQETQYF.

This clonotype was detected ten times or more. The chain recombines TRBV7-9 with TRBJ2-5; D remains ambiguous. This CDR3 is 13 amino acids long. CDR1 and CDR2 from the germline V gene are SEHNR and FQNEAQ (reference sequence). Trimming left V 8 bases short and J 1 base short, with 11 bases between. This chain's CDR3 is CASCPPSQETQYF. The CDR3 coding sequence is TGTGCCAGCTGCCCCCCGAGCCAAGAGACCCAGTACTTC.

This clonotype was counted at least ten times. The rearrangement links TRBV4-1 to TRBJ1-6; D gene ambiguous. Trimming stripped 3 bases from V and 13 bases from J, with 13 bases between. Germline loops: CDR1 MGHRA, CDR2 YSYEKL. The CDR3 has 13 residues. This chain's CDR3 is CASSQPQLPPLHF. The CDR3 DNA reads TGCGCCAGCAGCCAGCCTCAGTTGCCGCCCCTCCACTTT.

The chain links TRBV7-9 to TRBJ2-3; D may correspond to TRBD1 or TRBD2 (5 bases each). CDR1 is SEHNR and CDR2 is FQNEAQ in the germline V gene (reference sequence). This CDR3 comprises 18 residues. Trimming shortened V by 8 bases and J by 4 bases, and 28 bases separated the two germline ends. The CDR3 loop is CASGMIRDGGTSADTQYF. Written as DNA, the CDR3 is TGTGCCAGCGGGATGATTCGGGACGGAGGAACGTCGGCAGATACGCAGTATTTT.

With respect to this clonotype: The germline gene is not matched at one end of the junction; a read error may be the cause. The V gene is TRBV7-9, the J gene TRBJ2-7; 7 positions agree with TRBD1. This CDR3 comprises 15 residues. Germline loops: CDR1 SEHNR, CDR2 FQNEAQ (reference sequence). In DNA, the CDR3 is TGTGCCAGCAGCTTAGCAGGGGGCGGTTCCTACGCGCAGTACTTC. It yields the protein CASSLAGGGSYAQYF.

Remarks on this clonotype: Its ends do not fully match the called genes, so a read error is possible. J is TRBJ1-6 and V is TRBV4-1; weak D call: TRBD1 (6 bases). The CDR3 is 16 residues long. Germline V gene data show CDR1 as MGHRA and CDR2 as YSYEKL. CDR3 sequence reads: CASSESGVYGGPPLPF. DNA for the CDR3: TGCGCCAGCAGCGAATCAGGGGTATACGGAGGTCCACCCCTCCCCTTT.

This clonotype was recorded at least ten times. The chain has TRBV29-1 and TRBJ2-6; D call uncertain. CDR3 length equals 16 residues. CDR1 SQVTM and CDR2 ANQGSEA come from the germline V gene. Trimming left V 4 bases short and J 0 bases short, with 13 bases between. DNA for the CDR3: TGCAGCGTTGGATCAATGGCAGACTCTGGGGCCAACGTCCTGACTTTC. Translated: CSVGSMADSGANVLTF. Complete variable domain (other parts from reference TRBV29-1 and TRBJ2-6): SAVISQKPSRDICQRGTSLTIQCQVDSQVTMMFWYRQQPGQSLTLIATANQGSEATYESGFVIDKFPISRPNLTFSTLTVSNMSPEDSSIYLCSVGSMADSGANVLTFGAGSRLTVL.

This clonotype was counted many times. The rearrangement joins TRBV6-5 to TRBJ2-7, with D perhaps assigned TRBD1 or TRBD2 (5 bases each). V was shortened by 0 bases and J by 5 bases, with 11 bases between the two germline ends. The CDR3 runs to 14 residues. Germline-derived CDR1 and CDR2 are MNHEY and SVGAGI. CDR3 loop: CASSYSGRGNEQYF. The CDR3 DNA reads as TGTGCCAGCAGTTACTCGGGACGTGGTAACGAGCAGTACTTC.

As to this clonotype: A much larger clonotype is one base distant, so this may be a read error. The V call is TRBV7-2, the J call TRBJ2-5; TRBD2 is a possible D gene (5 bases). Germline lookup yields CDR1 SGHTA and CDR2 FQGNSA. CDR3 length: 14 amino acids. CDR3 protein: CARSLALPLETQYF. In DNA form, the CDR3 reads TGTGCCCGCAGCTTAGCGCTGCCGCTAGAGACCCAGTACTTC. Full variable domain (rest looked up from reference TRBV7-2 and TRBJ2-5): GAGVSQSPSNKVTEKGKDVELRCDPISGHTALYWYRQSLGQGLEFLIYFQGNSAPDKSGLPSDRFSAERTGGSVSTLTIQRTQQEDSAVYLCARSLALPLETQYFGPGTRLLVL.